Described below is a single TCR beta chain sequence and its context. Its target is unknown. At one of its ends the junction is not consistent with the germline gene, which may arise from a read error. TCR beta cDNA was made from 500 ng total RNA with a constant-region primer. For TCR beta, libraries were produced by three nested multiplex PCR rounds using slightly modified ARM-PCR. With TRBV1-TRBV30 forward primers and a C-beta reverse primer, the first two PCR rounds were run for approximately 10 cycles each. TCRdb ran MiXCR on the multiplex PCR reads and lists one entry per CDR3 protein. Of 200,000 or so distinct CDR3 sequences in the sample, around three fifths were seen once. These data originate in a study of tumor-infiltrating lymphocytes in primary liver carcinoma. Study details: The study reported T1-T3 N0M0 tumors spanning 4.2 to 10 cm. Study results and caveats: Comparison of CD4+ and CD8+ repertoires was precluded by bulk unsorted samples.

The blood RNA (from unsorted whole blood) was obtained, and germline DNA was also extracted. Patients were chronically HBV-infected and treatment-naive. The germline CDR1 and CDR2 sequences are SEHNR and FQNEAQ (reference sequence). The CDR3 consists of 16 residues. Sequencing was done on a sample of peripheral blood. The sequence derives from a woman in her sixties or seventies with primary liver carcinoma and hepatitis B virus infection. V usage is TRBV7-9 and J usage is TRBJ2-2, with a tentative D call TRBD1 (5 bases). The CDR3 DNA follows: TGTACCAGCAGCTTAGTTCTTCAGGGTTGGACCGGGGAGCTGTTTTTT. It specifies CTSSLVLQGWTGELFF.